Following are 14 T cell receptor beta chains from one sample sequenced in a study of cytomegalovirus exposure and HLA in healthy donors. The repertoire was sequenced with immunoSEQ multiplex PCR; TCRdb's copy has only in-frame clones and lacks some. The sample has 250,000 or so clones; about 88% are singletons. The source material was PBMCs. The receptor set was obtained from a man between 18 and 29 years old in good health and CMV-seropositive.

This chain connects TRBV28 to TRBJ1-4, with D tentatively TRBD1 (6 bases). Germline V gives CDR1 MDHEN, CDR2 SYDVKM. Between the trimmed V and J ends, which lost 4 bases and 4 bases, there was a span of 13 bases. This CDR3 region has 15 residues. CDR3: CASSSQGGGNEKLFF. DNA for the CDR3: TGTGCCAGCAGTTCACAGGGAGGCGGTAATGAAAAACTGTTTTTT.

CDR3 DNA sequence: TGTGCCAGCAGCGCAGGGGGCAAAGAAAAACTGTTTTTT. It encodes CASSAGGKEKLFF. The V and J genes are TRBV9 and TRBJ1-4; 8 nucleotides align to TRBD1. Germline CDR1 reads SGDLS; CDR2 reads YYNGEE. V shed 3 bases and J 8 bases; nucleotides not matched to a gene: 3. The CDR3 length is 13 residues.

In DNA form, the CDR3 reads TGTGCCAGCAGCGTATATAGCGGGAGGGCCAGGAATGAGCAGTTCTTC. It specifies CASSVYSGRARNEQFF. The rearrangement links TRBV9 to TRBJ2-1; the match to TRBD2 covers 11 bases. Germline values: CDR1 SGDLS, CDR2 YYNGEE. This CDR3 spans 16 amino acids. V lost 1 base to trimming and J lost 7 bases; unmatched junction nucleotides: 7.

The chain employs TRBV6-4 and TRBJ2-2; the D is unclear. Germline V CDR1 and CDR2: MRHNA, SNTAGT. Trimming left V 2 bases short and J 10 bases short, with 11 bases between. This CDR3 has 13 residues. The CDR3 loop is CASSDTAFEELFF. For the CDR3, the DNA is TGTGCCAGCAGTGACACCGCGTTTGAGGAGCTGTTTTTT.

The count of this clone is one. J is TRBJ2-7 and V is TRBV4-2; 7 bases align to TRBD2. Germline CDR1 LGHNA, CDR2 YNFKEQ. The CDR3 length is 14 residues. V lost 1 base and J lost 2; bases outside the gene matches: 2. This chain's CDR3 is CASSQGGRAYEQYF. CDR3 DNA: TGTGCCAGCAGCCAAGGTGGGAGGGCCTACGAGCAGTACTTC.

This clone has only one observation. This chain uses TRBV6-6 with TRBJ1-1; D call uncertain. The V gene's germline CDR1 is MNHNY and CDR2 SVGAGI (reference sequence). The CDR3 has 11 amino acids. The V end was cut by 6 bases, the J end by 11 bases, with 13 bases between. The CDR3 DNA is TGTGCCAGCAGGACGGAAGAGCTGGCTTTCTTT. It specifies CASRTEELAFF.

The rearrangement joins TRBV4-3 to TRBJ2-1; D call uncertain. The CDR3 loop spans 17 amino acids. The V gene lost 0 bases and the J gene lost 1 base, with 13 bases spanning the gap. CDR1 and CDR2 from the germline V gene are LGHNA and YSLEER. The DNA for the CDR3 is TGCGCCAGCAGCCAAGATCACTGGGCAGGTTCCTACAATGAGCAGTTCTTC. It translates to CASSQDHWAGSYNEQFF.

The chain combines TRBV10-2 with TRBJ1-5, with D perhaps matching TRBD1 (6 bases). V lost 3 bases and J 6 bases, leaving 9 bases between the germline ends. The CDR3 sequence is 13 residues long. Germline V gives CDR1 WSHSY, CDR2 SAAADI. The DNA of the CDR3 is TGCGCCAGCAGTGACAACAGGGTTCAGCCCCAGCATTTT. It yields the protein CASSDNRVQPQHF.

V gene TRBV5-6 combines with J gene TRBJ2-7, with 7 bases identical to TRBD1. The CDR3 is made up of 15 amino acids. CDR1 is SGHDT, CDR2 YYEEEE, per germline. With 0 bases clipped from V and 5 bases from J, the junction kept 8 bases outside the gene matches. CDR3 sequence reads: CASSLVQGVMDEQYF. CDR3 DNA: TGTGCCAGCAGCTTGGTTCAGGGGGTAATGGACGAGCAGTACTTC.

This chain uses TRBV5-6 with TRBJ1-2; no clear D. Trimming took 1 base from V and 10 from J, leaving 8 bases between them. Looked up from germline, CDR1 is SGHDT and CDR2 is YYEEEE. CDR3 length: 11 amino acids. In DNA, the CDR3 is TGTGCCAGCAGCTTGTTTTACCTCTACACCTTC. Translation: CASSLFYLYTF.

V usage is TRBV4-3 and J usage is TRBJ2-1; 8 positions agree with TRBD2. This CDR3 comprises 15 residues. V shed 4 bases and J 5 bases; nucleotides not matched to a gene: 7. Germline-derived CDR1 and CDR2 are LGHNA and YSLEER. CDR3 residues: CASSRITSGNNEQFF. The CDR3 nucleotides read TGCGCCAGCAGCCGTATAACTAGCGGTAACAATGAGCAGTTCTTC.

The V gene is TRBV5-4, the J gene TRBJ1-2, with unresolved D. Trimming took off 3 bases at V and 7 bases at J, with 7 bases between the two ends. This CDR3 has 11 amino acids. CDR1 SGHNT and CDR2 YYREEE come from the germline V gene (reference sequence). The CDR3 region is CASSYGGGYTF. The CDR3 region has the DNA TGTGCCAGCAGCTATGGTGGTGGCTACACCTTC.

The chain carries TRBV28 and TRBJ1-3; maybe TRBD1 (5 bases). CDR3 length equals 13 residues. The V end was cut by 6 bases, the J end by 4 bases, with 10 bases between. Per the germline V gene, CDR1 is MDHEN and CDR2 is SYDVKM. The CDR3 region is CASSRTTGNTIYF. The CDR3, as DNA: TGTGCCAGCAGCCGGACAACCGGAAACACCATATATTTT.

The chain links TRBV29-1 to TRBJ2-1, with TRBD2 matching 12 bases. Trimming cost V 6 bases and J 0 bases; bases outside gene matches: 6. The CDR3 runs to 16 residues. Germline CDR1 and CDR2: SQVTM and ANQGSEA. The DNA of the CDR3 is TGCAGCGTCATGACTAGCGGGAGAACCTCCTACAATGAGCAGTTCTTC. Amino acids: CSVMTSGRTSYNEQFF.